This T cell receptor (beta chain) was documented in a study of blood T cell repertoires in COVID-19. Study background: The samples span acute and convalescent COVID-19 from the United States, Italy and Spain. PBMCs, B-cell-depleted T cells, or T cells were the source of the cDNA or gDNA that made up the material.

In the study's own analysis: Scientists estimated how many nucleated cells there were by amplifying reference gene primers. The table came from immunoSEQ multiplex PCR; TCRdb's copy has only in-frame clones and leaves some out. The V and J calls and clone size were taken over from that table, and D and trimming were inferred from the DNA. The repertoire consists of 250,000 or so clones, with 88% occurring once and the leading ten covering roughly 0.8%. CDR1 SGHRS and CDR2 YFSETQ come from the germline V gene. V was pared by 2 bases and J by 0 bases, with 9 bases between. The CDR3 covers 15 residues. Sequencing was carried out using peripheral blood. The sequence came from a woman in her thirties with acute or convalescent COVID-19. J is TRBJ2-1 and V is TRBV5-1; D is undetermined. The CDR3 loop reads CASSFSYPSYNEQFF. The CDR3 DNA reads TGCGCCAGCAGCTTTAGCTATCCCTCCTACAATGAGCAGTTCTTC.